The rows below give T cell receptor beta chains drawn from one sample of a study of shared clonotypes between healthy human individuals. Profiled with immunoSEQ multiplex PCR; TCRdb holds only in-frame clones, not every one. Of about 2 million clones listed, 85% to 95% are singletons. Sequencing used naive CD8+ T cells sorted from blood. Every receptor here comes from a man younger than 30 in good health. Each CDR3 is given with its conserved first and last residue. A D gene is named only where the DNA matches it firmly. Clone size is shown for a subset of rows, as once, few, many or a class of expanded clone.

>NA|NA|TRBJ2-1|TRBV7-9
TGTGCCAGCAGCTTAGACTGGAATGAGCAGTTCTTC
CASSLDWNEQFF
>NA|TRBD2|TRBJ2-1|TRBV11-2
TGTGCCAGCAGCCCCACCGGGACTAGCGCCTACAATGAGCAGTTCTTC
CASSPTGTSAYNEQFF
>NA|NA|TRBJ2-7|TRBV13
TGTGCCAGCAGCCTAACCAGGGGAGCCTACGAGCAGTACTTC
CASSLTRGAYEQYF
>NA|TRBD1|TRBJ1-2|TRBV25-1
TGTGCCAGCAGTGGGGGACAGGAGTGGGACTATGGCTACACCTTC
CASSGGQEWDYGYTF
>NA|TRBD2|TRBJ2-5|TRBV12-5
TGTGCTAGTGGTTACCTAGCGGGGTCCCAAGAGACCCAGTACTTC
CASGYLAGSQETQYF
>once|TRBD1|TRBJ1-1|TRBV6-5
TGTGCCAGCAGTTACGGACAGGGGGCTTCGGCTTTCTTT
CASSYGQGASAFF
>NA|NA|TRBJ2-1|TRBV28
TGTGCCAGCAGTCCCTCGGACAGACCTCGGTATGAGCAGTTCTTC
CASSPSDRPRYEQFF
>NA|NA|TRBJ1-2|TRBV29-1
TGCAGCGTCGCGAAAATGGTTCCTGACTATGGCTACACCTTC
CSVAKMVPDYGYTF
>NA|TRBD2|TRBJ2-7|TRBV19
TGTGCCAGTAGTGCATCTAGCGGAAACACCTACGAGCAGTACTTC
CASSASSGNTYEQYF
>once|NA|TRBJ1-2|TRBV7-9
TGTGCCAGCAGCTTACCACAGACGCCCTATGGCTACACCTTC
CASSLPQTPYGYTF
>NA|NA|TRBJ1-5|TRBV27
TGTGCCAGCAGTCCCCTAGGTGTGGAGGGGAGCAATCAGCCCCAGCATTTT
CASSPLGVEGSNQPQHF
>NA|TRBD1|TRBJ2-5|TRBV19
TGTGCCAGTAGTATCCTCTGGGACAGCATACAAGAGACCCAGTACTTC
CASSILWDSIQETQYF
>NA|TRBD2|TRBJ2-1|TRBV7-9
TGTGCCAGCAGCTCCTTAGCGGGAGGGGGGAGTGAGCAGTTCTTC
CASSSLAGGGSEQFF
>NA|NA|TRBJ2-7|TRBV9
TGTGCCAGCAGCCGAGCGAGCACGGGGGACTACGAGCAGTACTTC
CASSRASTGDYEQYF
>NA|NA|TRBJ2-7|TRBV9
TGTGCCAGCAGCGCTACAGGGACCGAGCAGTACTTC
CASSATGTEQYF
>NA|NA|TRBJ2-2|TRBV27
TGTGCCAGCAGACCCGTCGATGGAGGGATAACCGGGGAGCTGTTTTTT
CASRPVDGGITGELFF
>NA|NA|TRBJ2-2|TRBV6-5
TGTGCCAGCAGCATAGAGCGCCCCGGGGAGCTGTTTTTT
CASSIERPGELFF
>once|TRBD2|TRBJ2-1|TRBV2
TGTGCCAGCAAGGGGACTAGCGGGGTTCAGTTCTTC
CASKGTSGVQFF
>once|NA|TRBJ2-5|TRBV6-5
TGTGCCAGCAGCCACGGGGGACTGAACCAAGAGACCCAGTACTTC
CASSHGGLNQETQYF
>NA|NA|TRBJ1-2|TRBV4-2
TGTGCCAGCAGCCCCCGACAGGAGGGTAACTATGGCTACACCTTC
CASSPRQEGNYGYTF
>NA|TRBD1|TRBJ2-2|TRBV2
TGTGCCAGCAGCCACCGGGACAGTAACACCGGGGAGCTGTTTTTT
CASSHRDSNTGELFF
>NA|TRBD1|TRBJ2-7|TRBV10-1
TGCGCCAGCAGTTTTGACAGGGGGTCAGAGCAGTACTTC
CASSFDRGSEQYF
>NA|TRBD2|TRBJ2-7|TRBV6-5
TGTGCCAGCAGTTACGGGGGGGACGGGCTCTACGAGCAGTACTTC
CASSYGGDGLYEQYF
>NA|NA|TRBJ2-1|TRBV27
TGTGCCAGCAGTTTCACGGGTGAGCAGTTCTTC
CASSFTGEQFF
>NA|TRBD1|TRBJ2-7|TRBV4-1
TGCGCCAGCAGCCAAGTGACAGGGGGCTACGAAGGGCAGTACTTC
CASSQVTGGYEGQYF
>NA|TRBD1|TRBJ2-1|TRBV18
TGTGCCAGCTCACCACCGGACAGGGGGCTCTACAATGAGCAGTTCTTC
CASSPPDRGLYNEQFF
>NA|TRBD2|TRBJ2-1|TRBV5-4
TGTGCCAGCAGTCTAGCGGGGGGCTGGGTAGTTGAGCAGTTCTTC
CASSLAGGWVVEQFF
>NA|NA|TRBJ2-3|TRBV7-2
TGTGCCAGCACCAAGGACGGAGGCCTCACAGATACGCAGTATTTT
CASTKDGGLTDTQYF
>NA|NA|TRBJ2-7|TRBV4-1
TGCGCCAGCAGCCAAGAGCGAGCCTCCTACGAGCAGTACTTC
CASSQERASYEQYF
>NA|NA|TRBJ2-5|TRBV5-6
TGTGCCAGCAGCACCAATTGGGGGAGCCAAGAGACCCAGTACTTC
CASSTNWGSQETQYF
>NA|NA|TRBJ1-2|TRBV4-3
TGCGCCAGCAGCCAAGAGAACACAAACTATGGCTACACCTTC
CASSQENTNYGYTF
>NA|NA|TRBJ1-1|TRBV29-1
TGCAGCGTTGAAGCAAGCCGGGGGGACACTGAAGCTTTCTTT
CSVEASRGDTEAFF
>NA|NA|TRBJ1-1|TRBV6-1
TGTGCCAGCAGAAACACCGGACAGAACACTGAAGCTTTCTTT
CASRNTGQNTEAFF
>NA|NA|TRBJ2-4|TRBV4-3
TGCGCCAGCAGCCAAGAAAATACAGGTCTAGCCAAAAACATTCAGTACTTC
CASSQENTGLAKNIQYF
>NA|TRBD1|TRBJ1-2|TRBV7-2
TGTGCCAGCAGCTTAGTTGGGACAGGGAATGGCTACACCTTC
CASSLVGTGNGYTF
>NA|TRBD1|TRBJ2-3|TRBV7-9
TGTGCCAGCAGCCCGACACGGGACAGGGGCACAGATACGCAGTATTTT
CASSPTRDRGTDTQYF
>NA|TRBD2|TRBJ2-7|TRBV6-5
TGTGCCAGCAGTTACAGTAGCGGGAGCTCCTACGAGCAGTACTTC
CASSYSSGSSYEQYF
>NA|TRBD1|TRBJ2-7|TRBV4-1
TGCGCCAGCAGCCAAGAGGGACAGGGGCCGTACGAGCAGTACTTC
CASSQEGQGPYEQYF
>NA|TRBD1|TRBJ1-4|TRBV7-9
TGTGCCAGCAGCTTAGCCAAAGGACAGGCAACTAATGAAAAACTGTTTTTT
CASSLAKGQATNEKLFF
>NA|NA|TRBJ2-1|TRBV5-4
TGTGCCAGCAGCCGGGAGTCCTACAATGAGCAGTTCTTC
CASSRESYNEQFF
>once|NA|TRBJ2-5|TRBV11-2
TGTGCCAGCAGCTTAGGATGGGCTCCACCACAGTACTTC
CASSLGWAPPQYF
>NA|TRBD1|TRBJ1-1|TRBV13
TGTGCCAGCAGCTTGGGGACAGGGGGCACTGAAGCTTTCTTT
CASSLGTGGTEAFF
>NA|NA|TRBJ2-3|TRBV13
TGTGCCAGCAGCTTAGCAGAATCGGGGCTCACAGATACGCAGTATTTT
CASSLAESGLTDTQYF
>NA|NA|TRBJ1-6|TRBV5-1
TGCGCCAGCAGCACCGGAGCGGGGGTGCATGGATCCTATAATTCACCCCTCCACTTT
CASSTGAGVHGSYNSPLHF
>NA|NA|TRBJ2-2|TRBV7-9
TGTGCCAGCAGCCCGACATACGCCGGGGAGCTGTTTTTT
CASSPTYAGELFF
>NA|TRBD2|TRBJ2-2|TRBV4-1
TGCGCCAGCAGCCCCACTGCGGGACTAGCCACCGGGGAGCTGTTTTTT
CASSPTAGLATGELFF
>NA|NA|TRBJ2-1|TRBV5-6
TGTGCCAGCAGCTTCGACACTGACAATGAGCAGTTCTTC
CASSFDTDNEQFF
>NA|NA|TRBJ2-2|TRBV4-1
TGCGCCAGCAGCCAAGATCGGTTATCCGGGGAGCTGTTTTTT
CASSQDRLSGELFF
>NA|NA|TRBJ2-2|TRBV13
TGTGCCAGCAGCCTGATCACCGGGGAGCTGTTTTTT
CASSLITGELFF
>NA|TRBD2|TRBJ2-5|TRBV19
TGTGCCAGTAGTCCCCAGGGACTAGCGGGAGCTGAGACCCAGTACTTC
CASSPQGLAGAETQYF
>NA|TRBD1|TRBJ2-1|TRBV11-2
TGTGCCAGCAGCTCAACACAGGGGTACTACAATGAGCAGTTCTTC
CASSSTQGYYNEQFF
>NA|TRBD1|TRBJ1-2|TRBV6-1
TGTGCCAGCAGAGGACAGGGGGCTGATGGCTACACCTTC
CASRGQGADGYTF
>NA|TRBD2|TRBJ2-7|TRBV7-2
TGTGCCAGCAGCCTTTCGGTGGGCAGCGGGGGCTACGAGCAGTACTTC
CASSLSVGSGGYEQYF
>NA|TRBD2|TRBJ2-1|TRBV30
TGTGCCTGGAGTCGAGGGACTAGCGGGAGCTCCTACAATGAGCAGTTCTTC
CAWSRGTSGSSYNEQFF